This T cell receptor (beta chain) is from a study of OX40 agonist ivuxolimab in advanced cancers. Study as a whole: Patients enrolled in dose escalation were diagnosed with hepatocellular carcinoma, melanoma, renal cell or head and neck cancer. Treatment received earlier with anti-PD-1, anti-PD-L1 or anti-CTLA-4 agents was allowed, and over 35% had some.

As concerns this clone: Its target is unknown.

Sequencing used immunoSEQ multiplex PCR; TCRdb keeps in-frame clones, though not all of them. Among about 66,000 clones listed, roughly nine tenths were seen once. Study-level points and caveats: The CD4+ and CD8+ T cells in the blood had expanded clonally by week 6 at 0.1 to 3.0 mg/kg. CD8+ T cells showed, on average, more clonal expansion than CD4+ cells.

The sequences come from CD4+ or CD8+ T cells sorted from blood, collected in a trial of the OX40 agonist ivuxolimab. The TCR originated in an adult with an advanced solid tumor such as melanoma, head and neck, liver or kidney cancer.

CDR3 amino acids: CASSLTGQGGSETQYF. In nucleotides, the CDR3 is TGTGCCAGCAGTTTAACAGGACAGGGAGGTTCAGAGACCCAGTACTTC. The chain is built from TRBV28 and TRBJ2-5; TRBD1 aligns across 8 bases. The CDR3 has 16 residues. J lost 4 bases, V lost 2 bases, and 9 bases had no gene match. Germline lookup yields CDR1 MDHEN and CDR2 SYDVKM.